This is a list of T cell receptor beta chains from one sample in a study of Graves' ophthalmopathy and Graves' hyperthyroidism. Via MiXCR, TCRdb re-called the multiplex PCR reads, giving one row per CDR3 protein. The table shows almost 400,000 distinct CDR3 sequences, with about a sixth occurring only once. The sequencing input was peripheral blood. The receptor source for this set is a woman between 18 and 29 years old with Graves' ophthalmopathy. Both conserved end residues are part of each CDR3. The order of the fields is clone size, J gene, V gene, CDR3 protein. Clone sizes are given selectively: once, few, many, or a class where the clone is expanded.

many TRBJ1-2 TRBV20-1 CSASGRGRPGGYGYTF
- TRBJ2-5 TRBV6-2/TRBV6-3 CASRLAGIFKRETQYF
many TRBJ1-5 TRBV6-5 CASSTRNRGNQPQHF
many TRBJ1-2 TRBV6-5 CASLGKGQNYGYTF
many TRBJ2-7 TRBV2 CASSATVSFYEQYF
few TRBJ2-7 TRBV28 CASRRDRPPYEQYF
many TRBJ2-7 TRBV6-6 CASSMRGQGALTGYEQYF
many TRBJ1-5 TRBV3-1 CASSPSYGPNQPQHF
many TRBJ2-2 TRBV13 CASSLESSPTGELFF
many TRBJ2-7 TRBV2 CASDPRGRSSYEQYF
many TRBJ1-1 TRBV9 CASSVLVNTEAFF
many TRBJ2-7 TRBV30 CAWSRPYEQYF
many TRBJ2-7 TRBV20-1 CSARDLRGAEYEQYF
many TRBJ1-2 TRBV19 CASSALVGAVYGYTF
many TRBJ1-5 TRBV10-3 CAISGGEDTQPQHF
many TRBJ2-5 TRBV25-1 CASSEGRFVGSEQETQYF
many TRBJ2-2 TRBV2 CASSYKRADNTGELFF
- TRBJ2-7 TRBV6-5 CASSYSGTGGFYEQYF
many TRBJ1-5 TRBV20-1 CSAAGVHQPQHF
many TRBJ1-1 TRBV27 CASSLVSPPGMNTEAFF
many TRBJ2-6 TRBV15 CATSVGTVYSGANVLTF
many TRBJ2-5 TRBV27 CASSWEGGETQYF
- TRBJ2-5 TRBV12-3/TRBV12-4 CASRLTGKETQYF
many TRBJ2-7 TRBV28 CASSFPGTSGVYEQYF
few TRBJ1-1 TRBV6-2/TRBV6-3 CASSLFSGATEAFF
many TRBJ2-2 TRBV6-1 CASSPGLPTGELFF
- TRBJ1-2 TRBV6-1 CANRGAGASYGYTF
- TRBJ2-7 TRBV12-3/TRBV12-4 CASSYRQGRMGQYF
many TRBJ1-2 TRBV30 CAWNGPGGYTF
many TRBJ2-7 TRBV20-1 CSALAGTYEQYF
- TRBJ1-2 TRBV2 CASSEYRAGYTF
many TRBJ1-6 TRBV28 CASSPPGQGFLGSPLHF
many TRBJ1-2 TRBV28 CASSFLRGWDNYGYTF
many TRBJ1-5 TRBV20-1 CSARKDFNQPQHF
- TRBJ1-1 TRBV20-1 CSARGGGVNTEAFF
many TRBJ1-5 TRBV6-5 CASSYLGHQHF
- TRBJ2-5 TRBV30 CAWSGSGTSMETQYF
- TRBJ1-2 TRBV7-3 CASSLSTRQGYTF
many TRBJ2-6 TRBV27 CASSSTPLRSGANVLTF
few TRBJ1-5 TRBV6-1 CASSRTGGARNQPQHF
many TRBJ1-1 TRBV20-1 CSARGGWWGAEAFF
many TRBJ2-7 TRBV11-3 CASSLVLAAGSRDYYEQYF
many TRBJ2-7 TRBV7-9 CASSLVPAGSDEQYF
many TRBJ1-1 TRBV27 CASRIYFTAGVNTEAFF
many TRBJ2-7 TRBV6-2/TRBV6-3 CASSYSNIYEQYF
- TRBJ1-1 TRBV6-1 CASSPHLETPKRAFF
few TRBJ2-5 TRBV27 CASSLTSSAGEETQYF
many TRBJ1-2 TRBV30 CAWRGGSWGYTF
many TRBJ1-1 TRBV19 CASSETGGAHTEAFF
many TRBJ2-5 TRBV18 CASSPPGRATQYF
many TRBJ2-7 TRBV6-5 CASSSRTGSSSYEQYF
- TRBJ2-7 TRBV30 CAWSPGQGANEQYF
many TRBJ2-7 TRBV6-1 CASSERLTGPYEQYF
- TRBJ2-7 TRBV12-3/TRBV12-4 CASSKGQASPVPYEQYF
- TRBJ2-3 TRBV20-1 CSASGAGVFIYTDTQYF
many TRBJ1-2 TRBV6-5 CASSYSVPGGNGYTF
few TRBJ1-6 TRBV11-2 CASSLRRRDSPLHF
many TRBJ2-5 TRBV4-2 CASSQERPGAPHEETQYF
many TRBJ2-5 TRBV7-6 CASSLGRGMETQYF
many TRBJ2-5 TRBV7-2 CATEGQKETQYF